These 9 T cell receptor beta chains came from one sample sequenced in a study of T cell responses to AZD1222 COVID-19 vaccine. Produced via immunoSEQ multiplex PCR; TCRdb's table is partial and in-frame only. The sample has 60,000 to 80,000 clones; 65% to 90% are singletons. The material was peripheral blood, obtained on day 0 of AZD1222 vaccination. These TCRs come from an adult in good health.

The chain joins TRBV12-3 or TRBV12-4 to TRBJ1-4; maybe TRBD1 (6 bases). The CDR3 is 11 residues long. Trimming left V 6 bases short and J 8 bases short, with 7 bases between. The CDR3 DNA follows: TGTGCCAGCAGCAGGGGCGAAAAACTGTTTTTT. It specifies CASSRGEKLFF.

The chain has TRBV7-3 and TRBJ1-5; D may be TRBD1 (5 bases). The CDR3 is made up of 13 amino acids. With 4 bases removed from V and 1 base from J, the gap between germline ends came to 5 bases. Germline CDR1 SGHTA, CDR2 FQGTGA. CDR3 DNA: TGTGCCAGCAGCTGGGGGAGCAATCAGCCCCAGCATTTT. Translating it yields CASSWGSNQPQHF. The full variable domain, completed using reference TRBV7-3 and TRBJ1-5, is GAGVSQTPSNKVTEKGKYVELRCDPISGHTALYWYRQSLGQGPEFLIYFQGTGAADDSGLPNDRFFAVRPEGSVSTLKIQRTERGDSAVYLCASSWGSNQPQHFGDGTRLSIL.

There are a few counts of this clone. The chain carries TRBV18 and TRBJ1-4; no clear D gene. CDR1 and CDR2 (germline): KGHSH, LQKENI. The V gene lost 1 base and the J gene lost 7 bases, with 10 bases spanning the gap. The CDR3 runs to 14 residues. The CDR3, as DNA: TGTGCCAGCTCACCACGGGGAGTGGGTGAAAAACTGTTTTTT. Translating gives CASSPRGVGEKLFF.

The rearrangement uses TRBV5-1 and TRBJ1-2; 8 positions match TRBD1. This CDR3 has 19 amino acids. After removal of 4 bases from V and 7 bases from J, the junction contained 24 bases not matched to a gene. CDR1 is SGHRS and CDR2 is YFSETQ in the germline V gene. CDR3 sequence reads: CASSIPDQPPPTGERGYTF. CDR3 nucleotides: TGCGCCAGCAGCATCCCTGACCAACCGCCGCCGACAGGGGAGCGTGGCTACACCTTC.

This clone was picked up one time. The rearrangement joins TRBV5-1 to TRBJ1-6, with D tentatively TRBD1 (6 bases). The V gene's germline CDR1 is SGHRS and CDR2 YFSETQ. Trimming left V 0 bases short and J 13 bases short, with 11 bases between. The length of the CDR3 is 13 residues. The CDR3: CASSLALGAPLHF. For the CDR3, the DNA is TGCGCCAGCAGCTTGGCTTTGGGGGCTCCCCTCCACTTT.

The V and J genes are TRBV28 and TRBJ1-2; 7 bases map to TRBD1. The CDR3 covers 20 residues. Germline loops: CDR1 MDHEN, CDR2 SYDVKM. Unmatched junction bases numbered 21, after V lost 3 bases and J lost 2 bases. CDR3 coding DNA: TGTGCCAGCAGTTTTGCCCCCCCGACAGGGTCCAAAGCCTTGAACTATGGCTACACCTTC. Residues: CASSFAPPTGSKALNYGYTF.

This chain links TRBV20-1 with TRBJ2-3, with 12 bases that match TRBD2. The V and J ends lost 3 bases and 5 bases, in that order; junction bases with no gene match: 9. The germline gives CDR1 DFQATT, CDR2 SNEGSKA (reference sequence). The CDR3 has 16 residues. The CDR3 coding sequence is TGCAGTGCTAGTGATAGACTAGCGGGGGAGGTAGATACGCAGTATTTT. Amino acid sequence: CSASDRLAGEVDTQYF.

The rearrangement links TRBV13 to TRBJ2-2, with D perhaps TRBD2 (5 bases). The CDR3 has 14 residues. Germline CDR1 is PRHDT and CDR2 is FYEKMQ (reference sequence). The V and J ends lost 3 bases and 3 bases respectively, with 8 bases between them. The CDR3 nucleotides read TGTGCCAGCAGCTTCGGGCGGGACACCGGGGAGCTGTTTTTT. Translating it yields CASSFGRDTGELFF. The variable domain in full, completed from reference TRBV13 and TRBJ2-2, reads AAGVIQSPRHLIKEKRETATLKCYPIPRHDTVYWYQQGPGQDPQFLISFYEKMQSDKGSIPDRFSAQQFSDYHSELNMSSLELGDSALYFCASSFGRDTGELFFGEGSRLTVL.

The V call is TRBV7-2, the J call TRBJ2-3; 8 bases line up with TRBD2. CDR3 length equals 17 residues. The J segment lost 2 bases and the V segment lost 5 bases, leaving 12 bases of the junction unmatched. Germline CDR1 reads SGHTA; CDR2 reads FQGNSA. CDR3 in DNA: TGTGCCAGCAGCCCGTCAATACTAGCGGACAACACAGATACGCAGTATTTT. Translating it yields CASSPSILADNTDTQYF.